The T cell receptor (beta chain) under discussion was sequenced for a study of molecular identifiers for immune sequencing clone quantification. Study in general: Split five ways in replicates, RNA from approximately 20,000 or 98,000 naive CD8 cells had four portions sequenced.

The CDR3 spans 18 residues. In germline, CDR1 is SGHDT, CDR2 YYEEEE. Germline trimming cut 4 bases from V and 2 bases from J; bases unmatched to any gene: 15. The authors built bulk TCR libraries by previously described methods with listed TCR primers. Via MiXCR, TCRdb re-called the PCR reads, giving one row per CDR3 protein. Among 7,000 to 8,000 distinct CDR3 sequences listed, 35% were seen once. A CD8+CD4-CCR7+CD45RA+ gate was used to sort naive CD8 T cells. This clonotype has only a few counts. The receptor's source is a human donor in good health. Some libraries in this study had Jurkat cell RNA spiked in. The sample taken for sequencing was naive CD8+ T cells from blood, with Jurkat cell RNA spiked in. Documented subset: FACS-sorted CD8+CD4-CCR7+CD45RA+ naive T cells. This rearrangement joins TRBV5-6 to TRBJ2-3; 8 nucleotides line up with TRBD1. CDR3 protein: CASSPDREVLAFTDTQYF. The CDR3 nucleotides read TGTGCCAGCAGCCCGGACAGGGAAGTCCTCGCCTTCACAGATACGCAGTATTTT.